Listed below are T cell receptor beta chains from one sample, sequenced in a study of cytomegalovirus exposure and HLA in healthy donors. Clones were sequenced by immunoSEQ multiplex PCR, and TCRdb holds only the in-frame ones, with some missing. The data hold roughly 100,000 clones, with under 90% observed a single time. The sample consisted of PBMCs. The receptors come from a man aged 50 to 59 in good health and CMV-seronegative. Both conserved end residues are part of each CDR3. A D gene is named only where the DNA matches it firmly. The size entry is marked missing in some rows and otherwise reads once, few, many or a size class.

j_gene	d_gene	v_gene	abundance	CDR3nt	CDR3aa
TRBJ2-2	-	TRBV5-1	-	TGCGCCAGCAGCTTGGGGGAGTACACCGGGGAGCTGTTTTTT	CASSLGEYTGELFF
TRBJ2-3	TRBD2	TRBV9	-	TGTGCCAGCAGCGTGGGCCCCGGGACTAGCGGGAGTAGGGCCCCAGATACGCAGTATTTT	CASSVGPGTSGSRAPDTQYF
TRBJ1-2	TRBD1	TRBV2	-	TGTGCCAGCAATGCAGGGGGCGCGGGGGGCTACACCTTC	CASNAGGAGGYTF
TRBJ1-1	-	TRBV28	-	TGTGCCAGCAGTCCACCAGACAGTCTCCAATTCGCTTTCTTT	CASSPPDSLQFAFF
TRBJ2-1	TRBD1	TRBV5-1	-	TGCGCCAGCGGGTCCGGGACAGCCCCCTACAATGAGCAATTCTTC	CASGSGTAPYNEQFF
TRBJ2-7	-	TRBV5-1	-	TGCGCCAGCAGCTTGTCAACTGAGCAGTACTTC	CASSLSTEQYF
TRBJ1-1	-	TRBV5-1	-	TGCGCCAGCAGCTTGACCCCAGTCCGCGACTCAAAAGAAGCTTTCTTT	CASSLTPVRDSKEAFF
TRBJ2-1	TRBD2	TRBV6-5	-	TGTGCCAGCGGGAGGGAGGGGAGCTCCTACAATGAGCAGTTCTTC	CASGREGSSYNEQFF
TRBJ2-7	-	TRBV5-5	-	TGTGCCAGCAGCGTCCAAGCTCTAACCTACGAGCAGTACTTC	CASSVQALTYEQYF
TRBJ2-7	-	TRBV5-4	-	TGTGCCAGCAGCTCTCCCGGGGAGGCGGCCGAGCAGTACTTC	CASSSPGEAAEQYF
TRBJ1-1	-	TRBV27	-	TGTGCCAGCAGTTTGAGGGTCACGGGCACTGAAGCTTTCTTT	CASSLRVTGTEAFF
TRBJ1-1	-	TRBV18	-	TGTGCCAGCTCACCACCGATGGCAACGAACACTGAAGCTTTCTTT	CASSPPMATNTEAFF
TRBJ2-1	-	TRBV29-1	-	TGCAGCGTTGAACGGGGAGTCTACAATGAGCAGTTCTTC	CSVERGVYNEQFF
TRBJ1-1	TRBD1	TRBV7-6	once	TGTGCCAGCAGCTCGTCAGGGGGGCTGGGCACTGAAGCTTTCTTT	CASSSSGGLGTEAFF
TRBJ2-5	TRBD1	TRBV27	-	TGTGCCAGCAGTTTACAACAGGGGGAGACGTACCAAGAGACCCAGTACTTC	CASSLQQGETYQETQYF
TRBJ1-4	-	TRBV27	-	TGTGCCAGCAGGCCCGGGGGGGGAAGCGAAAAACTGTTTTTT	CASRPGGGSEKLFF
TRBJ2-3	-	TRBV7-9	-	TGTGCCAGCAGCTCGGAGCGTTCCACAGATACGCAGTATTTT	CASSSERSTDTQYF
TRBJ1-2	-	TRBV7-2	-	TGTGCCAGCAGCTTAGCGACACCTAACTATGGCTACACCTTC	CASSLATPNYGYTF
TRBJ2-1	TRBD2	TRBV6-6	few	TGTGCCAGCAGTTCCAGCGGGAGCTCCTACAATGAGCAGTTCTTC	CASSSSGSSYNEQFF
TRBJ1-5	TRBD1	TRBV27	-	TGTGCCAGCAGTGACAGGGGGGTTCAGCCCCAGCATTTT	CASSDRGVQPQHF
TRBJ2-7	TRBD1	TRBV30	-	TGTGCCTGGAGCTCCTTACAGACAGGGGGGCCCTACGAGCAGTACTTC	CAWSSLQTGGPYEQYF
TRBJ2-7	TRBD1	TRBV5-1	-	TGCGCCAGCAGCTTGGGGGACAGGAGCTCCTACGAGCAGTACTTC	CASSLGDRSSYEQYF
TRBJ1-5	-	TRBV5-1	few	TGCGCCAGCAGCTTGGTCGGTGATAGCAATCAGCCCCAGCATTTT	CASSLVGDSNQPQHF
TRBJ2-2	TRBD2	TRBV7-9	-	TGTGCCAGCAGCCTCGTCCCGGGACTAGCGGGACAGACCGGGGAGCTGTTTTTT	CASSLVPGLAGQTGELFF
TRBJ2-5	-	TRBV19	-	TGTGCCAGTAGTATAGGGGCGGGGAGAGGAGAGACCCAGTACTTC	CASSIGAGRGETQYF
TRBJ2-7	-	TRBV29-1	-	TGCAGCGTTGTCCTGGCAGGGTCCTACGAGCAGTACTTC	CSVVLAGSYEQYF
TRBJ2-7	TRBD2	TRBV27	-	TGTGCCAGCAGTGGACTAGCCGACGTTCGAGACGAGCAGTACTTC	CASSGLADVRDEQYF
TRBJ1-1	-	TRBV29-1	-	TGCAGCGTCTGGCGGGAAGCTTTCTTT	CSVWREAFF